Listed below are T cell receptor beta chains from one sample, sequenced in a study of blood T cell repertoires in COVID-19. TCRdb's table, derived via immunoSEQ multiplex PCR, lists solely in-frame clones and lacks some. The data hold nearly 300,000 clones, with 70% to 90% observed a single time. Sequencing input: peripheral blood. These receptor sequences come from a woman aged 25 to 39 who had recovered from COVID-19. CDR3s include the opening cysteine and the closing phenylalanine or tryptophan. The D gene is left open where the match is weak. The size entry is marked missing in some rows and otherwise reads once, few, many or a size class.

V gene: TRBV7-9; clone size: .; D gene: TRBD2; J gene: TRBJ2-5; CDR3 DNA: TGTGCCAGCAGCTTCGGGGATAGCGGGGGCGTTCAAGAGACCCAGTACTTC; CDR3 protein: CASSFGDSGGVQETQYF
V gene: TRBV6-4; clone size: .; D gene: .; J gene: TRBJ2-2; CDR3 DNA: TGTGCCAGCAGAGGGGACTCTAACACCGGGGAGCTGTTTTTT; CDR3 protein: CASRGDSNTGELFF
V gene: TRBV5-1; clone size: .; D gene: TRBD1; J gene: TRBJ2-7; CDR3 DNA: TGCGCCAGCAGTTATACCGGGACAGAGTCAGTCGAGCAGTACTTC; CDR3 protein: CASSYTGTESVEQYF
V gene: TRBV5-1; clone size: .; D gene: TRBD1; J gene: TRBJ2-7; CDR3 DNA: TGCGCCAGCAGCTTAATGGGATCTACAGGGGACGAGCAGTACTTC; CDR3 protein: CASSLMGSTGDEQYF
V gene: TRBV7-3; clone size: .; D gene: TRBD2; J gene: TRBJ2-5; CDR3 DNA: TGTGCCAGCAGCTTTGGGACTAGCGGGGGACAAGAGACCCAGTACTTC; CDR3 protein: CASSFGTSGGQETQYF
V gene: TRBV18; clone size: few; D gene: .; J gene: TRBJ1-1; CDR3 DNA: TGTGCCAGCTCACCACTAAAGTGGTCAGGCGTATTCACTGAAGCTTTCTTT; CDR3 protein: CASSPLKWSGVFTEAFF
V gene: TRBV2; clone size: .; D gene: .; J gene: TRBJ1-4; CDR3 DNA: TGTGCCAGCAGTGAAATCGCCAGGGGACAAAAACTGTTTTTT; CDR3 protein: CASSEIARGQKLFF
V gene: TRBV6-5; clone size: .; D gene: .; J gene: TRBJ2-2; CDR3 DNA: TGTGCCACCCTGGGACTTGCTTCGAACACCGGGGAGCTGTTTTTT; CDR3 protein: CATLGLASNTGELFF
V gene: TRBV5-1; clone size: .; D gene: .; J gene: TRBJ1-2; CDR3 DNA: TGCGCCAGCAGCCTCGACAGAGACTACACCTTC; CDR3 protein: CASSLDRDYTF
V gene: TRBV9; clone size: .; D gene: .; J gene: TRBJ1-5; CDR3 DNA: TGTGCCAGCAGCGACGGGACACTGGGACAGCCCCAGCATTTT; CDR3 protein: CASSDGTLGQPQHF
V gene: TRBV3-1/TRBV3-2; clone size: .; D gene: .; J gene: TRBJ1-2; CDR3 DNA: TGTGCCAGCAGCCAAGTTACCAAGGGGGGGGCACGCTATGGCTACACCTTC; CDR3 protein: CASSQVTKGGARYGYTF
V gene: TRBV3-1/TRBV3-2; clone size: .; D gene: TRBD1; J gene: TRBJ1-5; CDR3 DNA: TGTGCCAGCAGCCCGGGACAGGGAAGCAATCAGCCCCAGCATTTT; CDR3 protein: CASSPGQGSNQPQHF
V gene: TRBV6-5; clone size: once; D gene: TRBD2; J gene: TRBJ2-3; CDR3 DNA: TGTGCCAGCAGTTCCGGGACTAGGGGGGATACGCAGTATTTT; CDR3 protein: CASSSGTRGDTQYF
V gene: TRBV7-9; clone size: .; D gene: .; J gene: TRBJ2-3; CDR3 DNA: TGTGCCAGCAGCTTCTTATTGGTCGGGGATACGCAGTATTTT; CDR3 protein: CASSFLLVGDTQYF
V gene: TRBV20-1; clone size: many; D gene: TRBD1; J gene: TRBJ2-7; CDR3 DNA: TGCAGCATTGATCAGGGGGAGAAGCAGTACTTC; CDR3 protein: CSIDQGEKQYF
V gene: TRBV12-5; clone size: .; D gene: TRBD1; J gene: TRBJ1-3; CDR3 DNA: TGTGCTAGTGGTTTGGACCCTCCCCCAGGGGGCACTGGAAACACCATATATTTT; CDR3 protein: CASGLDPPPGGTGNTIYF
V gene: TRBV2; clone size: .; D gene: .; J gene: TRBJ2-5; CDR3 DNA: TGTGCCAGCAGTGTCAGGAAAGAGACCCAGTACTTC; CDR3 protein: CASSVRKETQYF
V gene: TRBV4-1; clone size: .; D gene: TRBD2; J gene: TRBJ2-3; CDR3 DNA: TGCGCCAGCAGCCAAGGCGGGGAGGGGGATACGCAGTATTTT; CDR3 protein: CASSQGGEGDTQYF
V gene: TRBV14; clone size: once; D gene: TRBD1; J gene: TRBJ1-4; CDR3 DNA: TGTGCCAGCAGCCAAGAGCCCAAGGGGGCACCTAATGAAAAACTGTTTTTT; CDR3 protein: CASSQEPKGAPNEKLFF
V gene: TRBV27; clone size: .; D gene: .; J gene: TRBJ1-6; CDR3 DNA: TGTGCCAGCAGCGGTACGGGCTCCTATAATTCACCCCTCCACTTT; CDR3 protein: CASSGTGSYNSPLHF
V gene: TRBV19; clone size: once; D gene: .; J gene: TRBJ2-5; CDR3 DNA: TGTGCCAGTAGTATAAGAATTGGCCTCCAAGAGACCCAGTACTTC; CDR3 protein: CASSIRIGLQETQYF
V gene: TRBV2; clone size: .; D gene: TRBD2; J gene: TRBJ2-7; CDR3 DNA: TGTGCCAGCAGGCATAGCGGGGCGGACCCTTCATACGAGCAGTACTTC; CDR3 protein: CASRHSGADPSYEQYF
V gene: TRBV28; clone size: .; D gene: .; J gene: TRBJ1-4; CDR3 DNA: TGTGCCAGCAGTTTGACAGCTAATGAAAAACTGTTTTTT; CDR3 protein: CASSLTANEKLFF
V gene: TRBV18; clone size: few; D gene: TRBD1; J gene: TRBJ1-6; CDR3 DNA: TGTGCCAGCTCACCAAGCGGGACAGGAAATTCACCCCTCCACTTT; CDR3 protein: CASSPSGTGNSPLHF
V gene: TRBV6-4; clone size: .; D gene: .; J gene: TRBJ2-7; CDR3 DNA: TGTGCCAGCAGTGACTCGATCCCGGGGATACGCTACGAGCAGTACTTC; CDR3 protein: CASSDSIPGIRYEQYF
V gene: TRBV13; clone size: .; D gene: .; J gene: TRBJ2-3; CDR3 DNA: TGTGCCAGCAGCTTATCGGGGAATTCAGATACGCAGTATTTT; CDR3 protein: CASSLSGNSDTQYF
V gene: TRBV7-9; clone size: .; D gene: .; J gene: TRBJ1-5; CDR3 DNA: TGTGCCAGCAGCTTACAGGGGAATAGCAATCAGCCCCAGCATTTT; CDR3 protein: CASSLQGNSNQPQHF
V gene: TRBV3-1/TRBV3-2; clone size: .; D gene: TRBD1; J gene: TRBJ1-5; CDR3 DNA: TGTGCCAGCGAAAACCGGGACAGTTATTATAGCAATCAGCCCCAGCATTTT; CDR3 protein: CASENRDSYYSNQPQHF
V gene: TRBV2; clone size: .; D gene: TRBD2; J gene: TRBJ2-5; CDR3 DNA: TGTGCCAGCGGAGCGGGGGGCCCCGAAGAGACCCAGTACTTC; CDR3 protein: CASGAGGPEETQYF
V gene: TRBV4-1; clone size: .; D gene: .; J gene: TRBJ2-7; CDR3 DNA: TGCGCCAGCAGCCAAATAGGGCAGGGCAACCACGAGCAGTACTTC; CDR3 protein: CASSQIGQGNHEQYF
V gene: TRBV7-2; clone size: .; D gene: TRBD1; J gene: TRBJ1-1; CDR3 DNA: TGTGCCAGCAGCACCCGGACAGGGCAGAACACTGAAGCTTTCTTT; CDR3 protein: CASSTRTGQNTEAFF
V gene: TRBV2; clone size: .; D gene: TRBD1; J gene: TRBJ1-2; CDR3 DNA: TGTGCCAGCAGTGGGGCAGGGGGCCACGGGGGCTACACCTTC; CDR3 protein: CASSGAGGHGGYTF
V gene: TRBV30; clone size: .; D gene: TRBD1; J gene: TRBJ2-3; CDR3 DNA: TGTGCCTCGGACAGGTCTGAAGGGACAGATACGCAGTATTTT; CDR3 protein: CASDRSEGTDTQYF
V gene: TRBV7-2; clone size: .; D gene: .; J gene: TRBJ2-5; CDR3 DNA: TGTGCCAGCAGCTTAGGCCAGATCGAGACCCAGTACTTC; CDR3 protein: CASSLGQIETQYF
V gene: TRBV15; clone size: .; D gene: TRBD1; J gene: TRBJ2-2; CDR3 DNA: TGTGCCACCAGCAGAGGACAGGGCACCGGGGAGCTGTTTTTT; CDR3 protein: CATSRGQGTGELFF
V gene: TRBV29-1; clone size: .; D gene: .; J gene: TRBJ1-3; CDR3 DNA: TGCAGCGTTGCCTTAAGGGGGAGCTCTGGAAACACCATATATTTT; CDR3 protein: CSVALRGSSGNTIYF
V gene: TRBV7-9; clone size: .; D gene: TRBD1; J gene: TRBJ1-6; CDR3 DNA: TGTGCCAGCAGCCGCGACCGAGCAGGGGGCCTAGATTCACCCCTCCACTTT; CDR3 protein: CASSRDRAGGLDSPLHF
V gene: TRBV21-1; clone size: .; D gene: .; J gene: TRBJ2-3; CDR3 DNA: TGTGCCAGACCCCTACCGCGGACAGGCGTCACAGATACGCAGTATTTT; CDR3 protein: CARPLPRTGVTDTQYF
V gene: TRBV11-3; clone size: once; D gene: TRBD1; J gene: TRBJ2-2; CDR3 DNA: TGTGCCAGCAGCTTCGGACAGGCTGTCGCCGGGGAGCTGTTTTTT; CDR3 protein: CASSFGQAVAGELFF
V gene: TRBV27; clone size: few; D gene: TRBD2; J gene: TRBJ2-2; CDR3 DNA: TGTGCCAGCAGTTTTGGGACTAGCGGCACCGGGGAGCTGTTTTTT; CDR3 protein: CASSFGTSGTGELFF
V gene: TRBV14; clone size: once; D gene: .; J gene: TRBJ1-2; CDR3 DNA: TGTGCCAGCAGCCCCCGTCGGGGGGGCTCCTATGGCTACACCTTC; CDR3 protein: CASSPRRGGSYGYTF
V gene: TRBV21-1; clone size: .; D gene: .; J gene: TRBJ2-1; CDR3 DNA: TGTGCCAGCCCCCGAGTGGGCGCGTTCGTCTACGGCAATGAGCAGTTCTTC; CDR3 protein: CASPRVGAFVYGNEQFF
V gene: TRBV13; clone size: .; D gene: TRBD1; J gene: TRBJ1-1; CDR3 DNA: TGTGCCAGCAGCTTGGAGGGGGCACTGAACACTGAAGCTTTCTTT; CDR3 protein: CASSLEGALNTEAFF
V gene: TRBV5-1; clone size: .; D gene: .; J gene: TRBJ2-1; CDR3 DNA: TGCGCCAGCAGCCCGACAGGGAGGAACAATGAGCAGTTCTTC; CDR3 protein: CASSPTGRNNEQFF
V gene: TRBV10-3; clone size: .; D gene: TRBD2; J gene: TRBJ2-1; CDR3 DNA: TGTGCCATCAGACCGACTAGCGCCGCGGTGAATGAGCAGTTCTTC; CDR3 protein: CAIRPTSAAVNEQFF
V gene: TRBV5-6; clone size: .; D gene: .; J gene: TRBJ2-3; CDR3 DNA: TGTGCCAGCAGCTTAGGAGGGAGAGGCACAGATACGCAGTATTTT; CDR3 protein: CASSLGGRGTDTQYF
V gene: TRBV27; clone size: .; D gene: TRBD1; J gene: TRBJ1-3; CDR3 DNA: TGTGCCAGCAGCCAGTTTCCCGTTCCACAGGGGTCGGGAAACACCATATATTTT; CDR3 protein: CASSQFPVPQGSGNTIYF
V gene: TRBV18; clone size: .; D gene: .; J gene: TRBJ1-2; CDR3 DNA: TGTGCCAGCTCACCTGAAGCGGCAGATGGCTACACCTTC; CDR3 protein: CASSPEAADGYTF
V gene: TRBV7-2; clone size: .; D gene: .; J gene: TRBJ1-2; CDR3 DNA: TGTGCCAGCAGCAGCGGGACGGCCTCTCCGGGCTACACCTTC; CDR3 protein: CASSSGTASPGYTF
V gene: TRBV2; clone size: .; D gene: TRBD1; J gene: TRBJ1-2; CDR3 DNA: TGTGCCAGCATACGACAGGGCTATGGCTACACCTTC; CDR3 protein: CASIRQGYGYTF
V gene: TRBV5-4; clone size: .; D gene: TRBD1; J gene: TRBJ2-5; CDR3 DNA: TGTGCCAGCAGCTTCGGACAGGGGATGGAGACCCAGTACTTC; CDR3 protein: CASSFGQGMETQYF
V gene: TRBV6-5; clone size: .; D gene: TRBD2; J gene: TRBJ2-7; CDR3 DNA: TGTGCCAGCGTGGGAGCGGGGGTAGACTACGAGCAGTACTTC; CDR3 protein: CASVGAGVDYEQYF
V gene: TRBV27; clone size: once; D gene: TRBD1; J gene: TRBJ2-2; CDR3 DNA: TGTGCCAGCAGTCCTGGACAGGGAAGATCCGGGGAGCTGTTTTTT; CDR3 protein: CASSPGQGRSGELFF
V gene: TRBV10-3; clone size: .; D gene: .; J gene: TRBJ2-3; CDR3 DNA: TGTGCCATCAGCGGGGAAGGAGGCCCAGATACGCAGTATTTT; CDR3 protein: CAISGEGGPDTQYF
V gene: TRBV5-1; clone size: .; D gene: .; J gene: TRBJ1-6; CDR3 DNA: TGCGCCAGCAGCTTCGGACGGAGGACCAATTCACCCCTCCACTTT; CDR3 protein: CASSFGRRTNSPLHF
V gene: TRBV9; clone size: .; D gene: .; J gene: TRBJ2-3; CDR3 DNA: TGTGCCAGCAGCGGCGATCAGCGGACGTTCGGAGATACGCAGTATTTT; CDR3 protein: CASSGDQRTFGDTQYF
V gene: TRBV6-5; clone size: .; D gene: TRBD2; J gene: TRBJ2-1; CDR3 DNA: TGTGCCAGTGCTAGACTAGCGGGGGGTTATCATGAGCAGTTCTTC; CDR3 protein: CASARLAGGYHEQFF
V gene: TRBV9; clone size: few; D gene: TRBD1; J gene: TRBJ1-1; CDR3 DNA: TGTGCCAGCAGCGTACTGGACAGGGGCGGGAACACTGAAGCTTTCTTT; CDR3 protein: CASSVLDRGGNTEAFF
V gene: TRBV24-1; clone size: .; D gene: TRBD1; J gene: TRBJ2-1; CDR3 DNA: TGTGCCACCAGTGATAAGGACAGGGGCGATTTAGGCTCCTACAATGAGCAGTTCTTC; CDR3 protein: CATSDKDRGDLGSYNEQFF